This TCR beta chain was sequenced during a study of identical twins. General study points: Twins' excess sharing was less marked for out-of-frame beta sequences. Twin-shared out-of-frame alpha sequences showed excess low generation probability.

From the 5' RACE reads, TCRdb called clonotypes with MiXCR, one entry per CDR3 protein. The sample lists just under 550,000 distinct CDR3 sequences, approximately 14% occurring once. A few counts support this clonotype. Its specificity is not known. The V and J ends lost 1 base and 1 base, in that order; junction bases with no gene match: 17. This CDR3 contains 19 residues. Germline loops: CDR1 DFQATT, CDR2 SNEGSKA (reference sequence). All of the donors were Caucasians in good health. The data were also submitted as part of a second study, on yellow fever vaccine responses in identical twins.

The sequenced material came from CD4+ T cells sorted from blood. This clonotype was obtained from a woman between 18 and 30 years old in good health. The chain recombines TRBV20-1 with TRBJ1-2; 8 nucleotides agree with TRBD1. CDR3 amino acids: CSARAYDANRGKVNYGYTF. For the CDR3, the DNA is TGCAGTGCTAGAGCGTACGACGCAAACAGGGGGAAGGTTAACTATGGCTACACCTTC.